Shown below are 16 T cell receptor beta chains from a single sample sequenced in a study of cytomegalovirus exposure and HLA in healthy donors. Researchers ran the PCR with 60 Vbeta and 13 Jbeta primers. The data were produced by immunoSEQ multiplex PCR, yet TCRdb's version contains in-frame clones alone and is incomplete. The table has over 150,000 clones, approximately 81% seen once. Sequencing input: PBMCs. The source of these receptors is a man aged 30-40 years in good health and CMV-seropositive.

This chain uses TRBV5-8 with TRBJ2-5, with D unclear. Germline assignment: CDR1 SGHTS and CDR2 YDEGEE. The germline V and J ends were trimmed by 1 base and 6 bases, with 10 bases remaining between them. CDR3 length: 13 amino acids. The CDR3 spells CASSLKLGQTQYF. The CDR3, as DNA: TGTGCCAGCAGCTTGAAACTTGGTCAGACCCAGTACTTC. Supplemented by reference TRBV5-8 and TRBJ2-5, the full variable domain reads EAGVTQSPTHLIKTRGQQATLRCSPISGHTSVYWYQQALGLGLQFLLWYDEGEERNRGNFPPRFSGRQFPNYSSELNVNALELEDSALYLCASSLKLGQTQYFGPGTRLLVL.

CDR3 protein: CAISGSEAGVRDEQFF. The DNA of the CDR3 is TGTGCCATCAGTGGAAGTGAGGCAGGGGTGAGGGATGAGCAGTTCTTC. This chain joins TRBV10-3 and TRBJ2-1; a weak D match, TRBD1 (6 bases). Germline values: CDR1 ENHRY, CDR2 SYGVKD. This CDR3 has 16 amino acids. The V and J ends lost 4 bases and 8 bases respectively, with 21 bases between them.

The V and J genes are TRBV30 and TRBJ2-3; 10 bases map to TRBD2. After removal of 3 bases from V and 4 bases from J, the junction contained 7 bases not matched to a gene. This CDR3 has 15 residues. From germline, CDR1 is GTSNPN and CDR2 SVGIG (reference sequence). The CDR3 bases are TGTGCCTGGAGCCGGGGACTAGCGTTCCCAGATACGCAGTATTTT. Protein product: CAWSRGLAFPDTQYF.

This sequence joins TRBV11-2 and TRBJ2-1; 9 bases are shared with TRBD2. Losses at the gene ends were 7 bases for V and 5 bases for J; bases not matched to a gene: 6. The CDR3 consists of 14 residues. The germline gives CDR1 SGHAT, CDR2 FQNNGV. CDR3 DNA sequence: TGTGCCAGCATCCCAGCGGGAGGCCACAATGAGCAGTTCTTC. It translates to CASIPAGGHNEQFF.

The sample holds a few counts of this clone. The rearrangement joins TRBV19 to TRBJ1-2, with D tentatively TRBD1 (6 bases). Germline V gene lookup returns CDR1 LNHDA and CDR2 SQIVND (reference sequence). The V gene lost 4 bases and the J gene lost 6 bases, with 15 bases spanning the gap. This CDR3 contains 14 residues. As DNA, the CDR3 is TGTGCCAGTAGTAGTTACGGGACAAACGATGGCTACACCTTC. Protein product: CASSSYGTNDGYTF.

The gene calls are TRBV9 and TRBJ2-1, with D possibly TRBD2 on 6 matching bases. This CDR3 spans 18 amino acids. Trimming removed 0 bases from V and 2 bases from J, with 18 bases in between. The germline V gene has CDR1 SGDLS and CDR2 YYNGEE. The CDR3 loop is CASSVEGLGWRAYNEQFF. CDR3 nucleotide sequence: TGTGCCAGCAGCGTAGAGGGTCTGGGCTGGAGGGCCTACAATGAGCAGTTCTTC.

This chain connects TRBV29-1 to TRBJ2-7; TRBD2 matches at 7 bases. CDR3 length: 13 amino acids. The germline V gene encodes CDR1 SQVTM and CDR2 ANQGSEA. V lost 4 bases, J lost 2 bases, and 5 bases stayed unmatched. CDR3 loop: CSVASGIPYEQYF. The CDR3 nucleotides read TGCAGCGTTGCCAGCGGGATTCCCTACGAGCAGTACTTC.

In its sample, this clone was seen a few times. The chain links TRBV2 to TRBJ2-2, with 10 bases aligning to TRBD2. The CDR3 covers 14 residues. Germline CDR1 SNHLY, CDR2 FYNNEI. V was pared by 6 bases and J by 6 bases, with 4 bases of the junction left unmatched. The DNA for the CDR3 is TGTGCCAGCAGGGAGCGGGAGGGTTCCGGGGAGCTGTTTTTT. Protein sequence: CASREREGSGELFF.

This chain links TRBV11-2 with TRBJ2-4; the D gene is possibly TRBD1 (5 bases). The CDR3 consists of 16 residues. Germline assignment: CDR1 SGHAT and CDR2 FQNNGV. Deletions cut 1 base from V and 0 bases from J, with 10 bases between. CDR3 nucleotides: TGTGCCAGCAGCTTAGTTCAGGGTTCAGCCAAAAACATTCAGTACTTC. It codes for CASSLVQGSAKNIQYF.

The chain has TRBV5-4 and TRBJ1-2; a weak D match, TRBD1 (5 bases). Trimming removed 0 bases at V and 3 bases at J, with 9 bases between. There are 14 residues in the CDR3. Germline assignment: CDR1 SGHNT and CDR2 YYREEE (reference sequence). The CDR3 nucleotides are TGTGCCAGCAGCTTGGAGCGCAGGGACTATGGCTACACCTTC. Translating it yields CASSLERRDYGYTF.

The chain employs TRBV4-1 and TRBJ2-7; TRBD1 aligns across 7 bases. This CDR3 is 18 amino acids long. V shed 1 base and J 2 bases; nucleotides not matched to a gene: 14. The germline V gene encodes CDR1 MGHRA and CDR2 YSYEKL. The chain's CDR3 is CASSQVLGDRRLPYEQYV. The DNA of the CDR3 is TGCGCCAGCAGCCAAGTGCTTGGGGACAGACGCCTTCCCTACGAGCAGTACGTC.

The V and J genes are TRBV7-9 and TRBJ2-7, with a possible D match to TRBD2 (6 bases). Trimming pared 4 bases from V and 6 bases from J, leaving 13 bases between. Germline values: CDR1 SEHNR, CDR2 FQNEAQ (reference sequence). This CDR3 comprises 13 residues. The CDR3 loop reads CASSSLAGPEQYV. DNA of the CDR3: TGTGCCAGCAGCTCCCTGGCGGGGCCCGAGCAGTACGTC.

The rearrangement links TRBV7-2 to TRBJ2-7; D is perhaps TRBD1 (6 bases). V dropped 5 bases and J dropped 5 bases, with 13 bases sitting between them. This CDR3 is built from 13 residues. Looked up from germline, CDR1 is SGHTA and CDR2 is FQGNSA. In DNA, the CDR3 is TGTGCCAGCAGCCGAGACAGGCGGGACGAGCAGTACTTC. This gives the protein CASSRDRRDEQYF.

The chain joins TRBV11-3 to TRBJ2-2; D is possibly TRBD2 (5 bases). From germline, CDR1 is SGHNT and CDR2 YENEEA. There are 15 residues in the CDR3. The germline V and J ends were trimmed by 4 bases and 5 bases, with 14 bases remaining between them. In DNA, the CDR3 is TGTGCCAGCAGCTCCCGGGGTAGTGTAACCGGGGAGCTGTTTTTT. The encoded protein is CASSSRGSVTGELFF.

This clone came up once. The gene calls are TRBV4-1 and TRBJ1-2, with D hard to call. The germline V and J ends were trimmed by 0 bases and 0 bases, with 11 bases remaining between them. The CDR3 length is 16 residues. Germline CDR1 and CDR2: MGHRA and YSYEKL. The CDR3: CASSQDSRGANYGYTF. The CDR3 DNA reads TGCGCCAGCAGCCAAGATAGCCGCGGAGCTAACTATGGCTACACCTTC.

Of note for this clone: Sequence at one end of the junction differs from germline and may be a read error. The rearrangement links TRBV7-9 to TRBJ2-1, with TRBD2 matching 11 bases. Germline V gene sequence: CDR1 SEHNR, CDR2 FQNEAQ (reference sequence). The CDR3 runs to 15 residues. The DNA of the CDR3 is TGTTCCAGCAGCTGGAGGACTAGCGGGCTCTATGAGCAGTTCTTC. As protein: CSSSWRTSGLYEQFF.